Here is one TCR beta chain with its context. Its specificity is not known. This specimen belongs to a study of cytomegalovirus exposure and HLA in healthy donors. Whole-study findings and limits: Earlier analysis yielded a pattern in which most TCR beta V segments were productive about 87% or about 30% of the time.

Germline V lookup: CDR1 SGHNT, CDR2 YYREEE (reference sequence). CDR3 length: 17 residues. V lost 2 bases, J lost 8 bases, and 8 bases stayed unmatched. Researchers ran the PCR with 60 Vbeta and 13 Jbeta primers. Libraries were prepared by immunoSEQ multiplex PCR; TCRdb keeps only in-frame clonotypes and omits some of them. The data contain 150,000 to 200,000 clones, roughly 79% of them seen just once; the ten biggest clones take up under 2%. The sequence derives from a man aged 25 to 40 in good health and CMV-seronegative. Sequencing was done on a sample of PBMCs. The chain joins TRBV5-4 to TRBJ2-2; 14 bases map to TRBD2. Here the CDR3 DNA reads TGTGCCAGCAGCTTAGGGGGACTAGCGGGAGTGGCGGGGGAGCTGTTTTTT. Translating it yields CASSLGGLAGVAGELFF.